The 6 T cell receptor beta chains presented below share a single source sample, sequenced in a study of shared clonotypes between healthy human individuals. The assay was immunoSEQ multiplex PCR, and TCRdb's table has in-frame clones only and misses some. The data show over 2,000,000 clones, approximately 92% seen once. Naive CD8 cells were CD45RO-negative, positively selected for CCR7, excluding terminally differentiated effector memory CD45RA+ cells. Sequenced input: naive CD8+ T cells from PBMCs. These receptors were taken from a young man in good health. Some clones in this sample may be carry-over from other donors' samples.

This chain connects TRBV14 to TRBJ2-1; D is ambiguous. Germline V gene sequence: CDR1 SGHDN, CDR2 FVKESK. This CDR3 is 14 amino acids long. The ends were cut back, 0 bases at V and 8 bases at J, with 11 bases in the middle. The CDR3 coding sequence is TGTGCCAGCAGCCAAGATGCTCGGTTCGATGAGCAGTTCTTC. Protein sequence: CASSQDARFDEQFF. The full variable domain, rest sourced from reference TRBV14 and TRBJ2-1, is EAGVTQFPSHSVIEKGQTVTLRCDPISGHDNLYWYRRVMGKEIKFLLHFVKESKQDESGMPNNRFLAERTGGTYSTLKVQPAELEDSGVYFCASSQDARFDEQFFGPGTRLTVL.

Worth noting for this clone: Other DNA sequences of this sample code for an identical CDR3. J is TRBJ2-3 and V is TRBV9, with D possibly being TRBD1 or TRBD2 (5 bases each). V lost 2 bases and J lost 1, with 8 bases in between. CDR3 length equals 14 residues. The germline gives CDR1 SGDLS, CDR2 YYNGEE. The CDR3 DNA follows: TGTGCCAGCAGCGTGGGGACCCGCACAGATACGCAGTATTTT. It yields the protein CASSVGTRTDTQYF.

With respect to this clone: At one end, the junction sequence differs from germline, possibly due to a read error. The sample holds other DNA sequences that translate to the same CDR3. V is TRBV30 and J is TRBJ2-7; 7 nucleotides align to TRBD1. The germline V gene encodes CDR1 GTSNPN and CDR2 SVGIG (reference sequence). The CDR3 is 14 residues long. The chain's CDR3 is CAWKGARSSYEQYF. The CDR3 nucleotides are TGCGCCTGGAAGGGGGCCAGAAGCTCCTACGAGCAGTACTTC. Filled out from reference TRBV30 and TRBJ2-7, the complete variable domain reads SQTIHQWPATLVQPVGSPLSLECTVEGTSNPNLYWYRQAAGRGLQLLFYSVGIGQISSEVPQNLSASRPQDRQFILSSKKLLLSDSGFYLCAWKGARSSYEQYFGPGTRLTVT.

The CDR3 protein is CASSQGLAEENTGELFF. As DNA, the CDR3 is TGTGCCAGTAGCCAGGGACTAGCGGAGGAAAACACCGGGGAGCTGTTTTTT. The chain is built from TRBV19 and TRBJ2-2, with 11 nucleotides matching TRBD2. The germline CDR1 and CDR2 sequences are LNHDA and SQIVND (reference sequence). V shed 6 bases and J 2 bases; nucleotides not matched to a gene: 8. The length of the CDR3 is 17 residues.

The V gene is TRBV2, the J gene TRBJ2-5; D gene unclear. Germline V lookup: CDR1 SNHLY, CDR2 FYNNEI. The CDR3 runs to 15 residues. V lost 7 bases and J lost 4, with 19 bases in between. CDR3 nucleotide sequence: TGTGCCAGCAAGGAGAAAGGCGTTCTAGTAGAGACCCAGTACTTC. This codes for CASKEKGVLVETQYF.

This sequence joins TRBV10-3 and TRBJ1-3; D remains ambiguous. This CDR3 has 11 amino acids. Trimming took 10 bases from V and 2 from J, leaving 6 bases between them. Germline V CDR1 and CDR2: ENHRY, SYGVKD. The CDR3 loop reads CATVAGNTIYF. The CDR3 nucleotides are TGTGCCACGGTGGCTGGAAACACCATATATTTT.